The 22 T cell receptor beta chains presented below share a single source sample, sequenced in a study. TCRdb fed the 5' RACE reads into MiXCR, producing one record per CDR3 protein. The profile shows about 5,200 distinct CDR3 sequences, about two thirds of them singletons. Specimen: naive CD4+ T cells sorted from blood. As to subset: naive CD4+ T cells, CD4+CD45RA+CD25-. The receptor set was obtained from a female donor with breast cancer.

The rearrangement joins TRBV5-1 to TRBJ1-2, with D uncertain. V lost 0 bases to trimming and J lost 3 bases, with 6 bases between them. In germline, CDR1 is SGHRS, CDR2 YFSETQ. The CDR3 runs to 13 residues. The CDR3 loop reads CASSLVTDYGYTF. Here the CDR3 DNA reads TGCGCCAGCAGCTTGGTGACGGACTATGGCTACACCTTC.

The V gene is TRBV7-9, the J gene TRBJ2-5; D not certain. Germline V gene sequence: CDR1 SEHNR, CDR2 FQNEAQ (reference sequence). This CDR3 spans 12 amino acids. Trimming cost V 4 bases and J 5 bases, with 8 bases left between them. CDR3 amino acids: CASSSGTETQYF. CDR3 bases: TGTGCCAGCAGCTCGGGTACGGAGACCCAGTACTTC.

The chain links TRBV6-5 to TRBJ1-6, with unresolved D. The CDR3 runs 13 residues. Trimming removed 3 bases from V and 8 bases from J, with 8 bases in between. The germline gives CDR1 MNHEY, CDR2 SVGAGI. The CDR3, as DNA: TGTGCCAGCAGTTATGGCGGGGATTCACCCCTCCACTTT. Residues: CASSYGGDSPLHF.

The chain employs TRBV5-1 and TRBJ2-7; D not certain. The length of the CDR3 is 14 residues. The V end lost 1 base, the J end lost 0 bases, and 8 bases lay between the germline ends. Per the germline V gene, CDR1 is SGHRS and CDR2 is YFSETQ. The CDR3 region is CASSLRSDSYEQYF. For the CDR3, the DNA is TGCGCCAGCAGCTTGCGCAGCGACTCCTACGAGCAGTACTTC.

This clonotype was recorded once. The chain recombines TRBV5-5 with TRBJ2-5; tentatively, D is TRBD2 (6 bases). Germline assignment: CDR1 SGHKS and CDR2 YYEKEE (reference sequence). Between the trimmed V and J ends, which lost 1 base and 0 bases, there was a span of 22 bases. CDR3 length: 19 residues. The CDR3 loop is CASSLRAVVGLSNQETQYF. Written as DNA, the CDR3 is TGTGCCAGCAGCTTGAGGGCGGTCGTGGGACTTTCGAACCAAGAGACCCAGTACTTC.

The chain recombines TRBV28 with TRBJ1-2; 8 positions agree with TRBD1. This CDR3 is 15 amino acids long. The V and J ends lost 3 bases and 5 bases, in that order; junction bases with no gene match: 8. Germline V gene data show CDR1 as MDHEN and CDR2 as SYDVKM. The CDR3 loop reads CASSFTRGRSYGYTF. In nucleotides, the CDR3 is TGTGCCAGCAGTTTCACCAGGGGGCGAAGTTATGGCTACACCTTC.

This clonotype was observed a few times. The chain carries TRBV5-1 and TRBJ1-1; TRBD1 is a possible D gene (6 bases). CDR1 and CDR2 (germline): SGHRS, YFSETQ. The V end was cut by 4 bases, the J end by 4 bases, with 20 bases between. The CDR3 totals 16 residues. The CDR3 loop is CASSLTRGGRGTEAFF. The CDR3 nucleotides are TGCGCCAGCAGCCTCACCCGGGGGGGCAGAGGCACTGAAGCTTTCTTT. The full variable domain, its missing parts supplied by reference TRBV5-1 and TRBJ1-1, is KAGVTQTPRYLIKTRGQQVTLSCSPISGHRSVSWYQQTPGQGLQFLFEYFSETQRNKGNFPGRFSGRQFSNSRSEMNVSTLELGDSALYLCASSLTRGGRGTEAFFGQGTRLTVV.

This chain joins TRBV12-3 or TRBV12-4 and TRBJ1-1; tentative D call: TRBD1 (6 bases). The CDR3 consists of 13 residues. V was pared by 7 bases and J by 6 bases, with 15 bases between. In nucleotides, the CDR3 is TGTGCCAGCACCCCGGACAGTTACGCTGAAGCTTTCTTT. This encodes CASTPDSYAEAFF.

Concerning this clonotype: This CDR3 fails to terminate in the conserved phenylalanine or tryptophan, so it likely reflects a read error. The chain employs TRBV11-1 and TRBJ2-1; the D gene could be TRBD1 or TRBD2 (6 bases each). Between the trimmed V and J ends, which lost 5 bases and 2 bases, there was a span of 13 bases. CDR3 length: 15 residues. Germline assignment: CDR1 SGHAT and CDR2 FQDESV (reference sequence). CDR3 amino acids: CASSRSRGAYNEQFL. In DNA form, the CDR3 reads TGTGCCAGCAGCCGTAGTAGGGGGGCCTACAATGAGCAGTTCCTC.

This clonotype was observed a few times. The gene calls are TRBV29-1 and TRBJ2-7; TRBD1 matches at 9 bases. Germline V gene sequence: CDR1 SQVTM, CDR2 ANQGSEA. This CDR3 is built from 12 residues. The V gene end was trimmed by 6 bases and the J gene end by 6 bases; junction bases not matched to a gene: 6. The CDR3 sequence is CSVGQGFSEQYF. The DNA of the CDR3 is TGCAGCGTGGGACAGGGATTCTCCGAGCAGTACTTC.

This clonotype occurred a few times. J is TRBJ1-2 and V is TRBV20-1; maybe TRBD1 (5 bases). The CDR3 loop spans 14 amino acids. Trimming removed 0 bases at V and 4 bases at J, with 12 bases between. Germline V gene data show CDR1 as DFQATT and CDR2 as SNEGSKA (reference sequence). CDR3 sequence reads: CSARDLRGSYGYTF. CDR3 bases: TGCAGTGCTAGAGATTTACGGGGGAGCTATGGCTACACCTTC.

V gene TRBV7-2 combines with J gene TRBJ2-2; a weak D match, TRBD1 (6 bases). Germline V gene lookup returns CDR1 SGHTA and CDR2 FQGNSA. The CDR3 loop spans 15 amino acids. V was pared by 5 bases and J by 7 bases, with 17 bases between. In nucleotides, the CDR3 is TGTGCCAGCAGCCAGCGGACAGACCTCAACGGGGAGCTGTTTTTT. This sequence encodes CASSQRTDLNGELFF. Full variable domain (rest looked up from reference TRBV7-2 and TRBJ2-2): GAGVSQSPSNKVTEKGKDVELRCDPISGHTALYWYRQSLGQGLEFLIYFQGNSAPDKSGLPSDRFSAERTGGSVSTLTIQRTQQEDSAVYLCASSQRTDLNGELFFGEGSRLTVL.

The chain combines TRBV11-2 with TRBJ2-3; tentatively, D is TRBD1 (5 bases). Trimming removed 4 bases from V and 6 bases from J, with 14 bases in between. Per germline, CDR1 SGHAT and CDR2 FQNNGV. This CDR3 has 14 residues. CDR3 bases: TGTGCCAGCAGCTCAGGGTCTACCAGGGATACGCAGTATTTT. It is translated as CASSSGSTRDTQYF. Full variable domain (outside the CDR3, taken from reference TRBV11-2 and TRBJ2-3): EAGVAQSPRYKIIEKRQSVAFWCNPISGHATLYWYQQILGQGPKLLIQFQNNGVVDDSQLPKDRFSAERLKGVDSTLKIQPAKLEDSAVYLCASSSGSTRDTQYFGPGTRLTVL.

The chain joins TRBV2 to TRBJ2-2; D remains unclear. Trimming cost V 5 bases and J 0 bases, with 10 bases left between them. This CDR3 has 15 amino acids. Germline lookup yields CDR1 SNHLY and CDR2 FYNNEI. CDR3 region: CASSRLTANTGELFF. The CDR3 DNA is TGTGCCAGCAGTCGACTCACCGCGAACACCGGGGAGCTGTTTTTT. The full variable domain, its missing parts supplied by reference TRBV2 and TRBJ2-2, is EPEVTQTPSHQVTQMGQEVILRCVPISNHLYFYWYRQILGQKVEFLVSFYNNEISEKSEIFDDQFSVERPDGSNFTLKIRSTKLEDSAMYFCASSRLTANTGELFFGEGSRLTVL.

The V gene is TRBV7-3, the J gene TRBJ2-3; D ambiguous. Germline values: CDR1 SGHTA, CDR2 FQGTGA. This CDR3 has 14 residues. V was shortened by 6 bases and J by 3 bases, with 13 bases between the two germline ends. In nucleotides, the CDR3 is TGTGCCAGCAGTGATTTCCCGTATACAGATACGCAGTATTTT. Amino acid sequence: CASSDFPYTDTQYF.

The gene calls are TRBV2 and TRBJ2-7; no firm D call. Germline V lookup: CDR1 SNHLY, CDR2 FYNNEI. This CDR3 region has 12 residues. V was clipped by 7 bases and J by 0 bases, with 7 bases between them. This CDR3 is CASTTDSYEQYF. CDR3 in DNA: TGTGCCAGCACTACTGACTCCTACGAGCAGTACTTC.

The V gene is TRBV9, the J gene TRBJ1-2, with no clear D. This CDR3 spans 11 amino acids. Germline CDR1 and CDR2: SGDLS and YYNGEE. V lost 0 bases and J 7 bases, leaving 4 bases between the germline ends. The CDR3 DNA is TGTGCCAGCAGCGTAGGACTTGGCTACACCTTC. This gives the protein CASSVGLGYTF.

This clonotype was recorded a few times. V usage is TRBV11-3 and J usage is TRBJ2-3; the D gene is possibly TRBD1 (5 bases). Germline assignment: CDR1 SGHNT and CDR2 YENEEA. The CDR3 consists of 14 residues. With 1 base removed from V and 0 bases from J, the gap between germline ends came to 5 bases. The CDR3 bases are TGTGCCAGCAGCTTAGGGGGCAGCACAGATACGCAGTATTTT. Its translation: CASSLGGSTDTQYF.

This clonotype was recorded a few times. The chain is built from TRBV27 and TRBJ1-2; the D is unclear. From germline, CDR1 is MNHEY and CDR2 SMNVEV (reference sequence). Trimming removed 5 bases at V and 1 base at J, with 8 bases between. CDR3 size: 13 residues. Here the CDR3 DNA reads TGTGCCAGCAGTCCGGAGGGTAACTATGGCTACACCTTC. Translation gives CASSPEGNYGYTF.

The chain employs TRBV20-1 and TRBJ2-5; TRBD1 agrees at 8 bases. The trim removed 3 bases at V and 1 base at J, leaving 7 bases unmatched. This CDR3 is built from 15 residues. The V gene's germline CDR1 is DFQATT and CDR2 SNEGSKA (reference sequence). The CDR3 bases are TGCAGTGCTAGTAGGACAGGGTGGCCCCAAGAGACCCAGTACTTC. It yields the protein CSASRTGWPQETQYF.

The chain has TRBV12-3 or TRBV12-4 and TRBJ2-7; 7 bases align to TRBD2. V dropped 5 bases and J dropped 3; count of bases not matched to a gene: 7. The CDR3 extends over 14 amino acids. CDR3 bases: TGTGCCAGCAGTCGCGGACTAGGGCTCTACGAGCAGTACTTC. Translating it yields CASSRGLGLYEQYF.

CDR3 coding DNA: TGTGCCAGCAGCGCCGGGCCCCTAAATTCACCCCTCCACTTT. It translates to CASSAGPLNSPLHF. The chain carries TRBV9 and TRBJ1-6; no definite D call. V gave up 3 bases and J gave up 7 bases, with 11 bases separating them. The CDR3 sequence is 14 residues long. CDR1 is SGDLS and CDR2 is YYNGEE in the germline V gene.